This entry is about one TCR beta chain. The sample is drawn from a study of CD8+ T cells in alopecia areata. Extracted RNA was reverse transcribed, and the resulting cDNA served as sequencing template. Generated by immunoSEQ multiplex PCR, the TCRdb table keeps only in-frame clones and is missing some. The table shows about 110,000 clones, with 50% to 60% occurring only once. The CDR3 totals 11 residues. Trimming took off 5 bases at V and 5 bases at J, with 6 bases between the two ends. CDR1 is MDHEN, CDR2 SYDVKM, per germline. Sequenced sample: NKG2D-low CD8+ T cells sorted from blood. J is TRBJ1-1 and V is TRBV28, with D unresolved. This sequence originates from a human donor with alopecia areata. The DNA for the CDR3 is TGTGCCAGCAGTGATACTACTGAAGCTTTCTTT. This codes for CASSDTTEAFF.